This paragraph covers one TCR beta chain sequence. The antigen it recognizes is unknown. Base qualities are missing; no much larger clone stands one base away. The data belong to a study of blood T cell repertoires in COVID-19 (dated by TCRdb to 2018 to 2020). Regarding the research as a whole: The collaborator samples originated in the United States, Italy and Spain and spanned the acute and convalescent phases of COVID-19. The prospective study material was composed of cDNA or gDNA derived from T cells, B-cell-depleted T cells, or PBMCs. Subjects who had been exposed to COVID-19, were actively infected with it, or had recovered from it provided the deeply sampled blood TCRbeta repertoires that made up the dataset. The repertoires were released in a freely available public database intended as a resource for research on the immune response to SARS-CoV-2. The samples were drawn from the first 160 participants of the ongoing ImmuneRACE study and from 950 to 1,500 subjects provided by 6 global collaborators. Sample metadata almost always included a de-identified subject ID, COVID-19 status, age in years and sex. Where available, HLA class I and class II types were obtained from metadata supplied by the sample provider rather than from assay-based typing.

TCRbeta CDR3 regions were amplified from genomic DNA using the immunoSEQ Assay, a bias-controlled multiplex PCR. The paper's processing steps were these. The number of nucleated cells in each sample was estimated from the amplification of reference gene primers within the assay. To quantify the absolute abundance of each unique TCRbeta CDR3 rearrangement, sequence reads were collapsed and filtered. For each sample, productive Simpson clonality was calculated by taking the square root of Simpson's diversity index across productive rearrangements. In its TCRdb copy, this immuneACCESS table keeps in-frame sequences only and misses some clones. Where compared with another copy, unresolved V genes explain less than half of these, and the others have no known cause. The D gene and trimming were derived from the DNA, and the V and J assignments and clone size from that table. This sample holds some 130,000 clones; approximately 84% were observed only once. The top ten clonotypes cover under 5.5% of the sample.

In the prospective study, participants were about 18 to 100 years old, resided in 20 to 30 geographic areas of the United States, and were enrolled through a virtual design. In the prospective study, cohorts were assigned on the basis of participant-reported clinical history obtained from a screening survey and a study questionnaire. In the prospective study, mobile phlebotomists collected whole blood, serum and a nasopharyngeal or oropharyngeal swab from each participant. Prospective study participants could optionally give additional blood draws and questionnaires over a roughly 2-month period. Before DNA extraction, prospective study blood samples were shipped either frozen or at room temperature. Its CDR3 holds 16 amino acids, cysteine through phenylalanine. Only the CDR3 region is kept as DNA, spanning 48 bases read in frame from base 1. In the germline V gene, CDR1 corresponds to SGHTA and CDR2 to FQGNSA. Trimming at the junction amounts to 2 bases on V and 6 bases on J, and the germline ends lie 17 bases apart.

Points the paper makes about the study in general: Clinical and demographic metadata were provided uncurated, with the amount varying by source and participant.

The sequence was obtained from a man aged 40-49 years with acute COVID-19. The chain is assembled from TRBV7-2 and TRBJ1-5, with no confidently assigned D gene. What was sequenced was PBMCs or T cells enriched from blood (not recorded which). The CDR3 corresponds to CASSLQTGGLGQPQHF. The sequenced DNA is TGTGCCAGCAGCTTACAAACCGGAGGGCTAGGTCAGCCCCAGCATTTT.